Given below is one T cell receptor beta chain in context. This entry belongs to a study of T cell changes during pregnancy in multiple sclerosis. Germline CDR1 and CDR2: MRHNA and SNTAGT. V was pared by 3 bases and J by 6 bases, with 4 bases of the junction left unmatched. This CDR3 region has 14 residues. Clones were read by immunoSEQ multiplex PCR, and TCRdb kept only the in-frame ones, dropping some. The table records roughly 31,000 clones, roughly nine tenths of them present only once. Sequenced material: CD8+ T cells from peripheral blood mononuclear cells, taken before pregnancy. This clonotype was sampled from a female donor with multiple sclerosis, enrolled in a pregnancy study. The chain carries TRBV6-4 and TRBJ2-1; 8 nucleotides line up with TRBD2. CDR3 bases: TGTGCCAGCAGTGAGGTCGGGGGGGCCAATGAGCAGTTCTTC. It translates to CASSEVGGANEQFF.